One and the same sample provided the 3 T cell receptor beta chains below, sequenced in a study of blood T cell repertoires in COVID-19. Sequencing was performed with immunoSEQ multiplex PCR; in TCRdb, only in-frame clones are kept and a portion is missing. The table has around 310,000 clones, 85% to 90% seen once; the top ten hold approximately 4%. Sequencing was carried out using peripheral blood. The receptors derive from a woman between 45 and 65 years old with active or convalescent COVID-19.

The CDR3 DNA is TGTGCCAGCAGCCATGGGACAAATCCCTACAATGAGCAGTTCTTC. This codes for CASSHGTNPYNEQFF. The rearrangement uses TRBV9 and TRBJ2-1; maybe TRBD1 (6 bases). The CDR3 is made up of 15 amino acids. The germline gives CDR1 SGDLS, CDR2 YYNGEE. V gave up 4 bases and J gave up 2 bases, with 13 bases separating them.

This clone came up a few times. This rearrangement joins TRBV12-3 or TRBV12-4 to TRBJ1-1; D is possibly TRBD1 (5 bases). This CDR3 is built from 13 residues. Trimming took off 5 bases at V and 0 bases at J, with 7 bases between the two ends. As DNA, the CDR3 is TGTGCCAGCAGTACGACAGTGAACACTGAAGCTTTCTTT. Protein product: CASSTTVNTEAFF.

The gene calls are TRBV29-1 and TRBJ2-1; 13 nucleotides agree with TRBD2. The CDR3 spans 16 residues. Germline trimming cut 5 bases from V and 4 bases from J; bases unmatched to any gene: 8. Germline CDR1 SQVTM, CDR2 ANQGSEA. The CDR3 DNA sequence: TGCAGCGTTCTCCCAGGGACTAGCGGGGTGTACAATGAGCAGTTCTTC. Amino acid sequence: CSVLPGTSGVYNEQFF.